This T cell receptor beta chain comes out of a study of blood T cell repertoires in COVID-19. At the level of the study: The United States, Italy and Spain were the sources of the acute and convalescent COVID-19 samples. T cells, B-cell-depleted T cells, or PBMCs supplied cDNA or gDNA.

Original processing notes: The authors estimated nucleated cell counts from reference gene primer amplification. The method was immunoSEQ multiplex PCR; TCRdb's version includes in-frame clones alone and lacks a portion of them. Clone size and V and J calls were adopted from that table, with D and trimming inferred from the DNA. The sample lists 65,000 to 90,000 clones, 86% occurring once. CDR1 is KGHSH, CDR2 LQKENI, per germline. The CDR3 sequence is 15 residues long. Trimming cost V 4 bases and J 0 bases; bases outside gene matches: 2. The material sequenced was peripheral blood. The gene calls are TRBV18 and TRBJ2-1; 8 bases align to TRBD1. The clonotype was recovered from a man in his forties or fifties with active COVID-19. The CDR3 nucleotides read TGTGCCAGCTCACTTACAGGGGGCTCCTACAATGAGCAGTTCTTC. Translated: CASSLTGGSYNEQFF.